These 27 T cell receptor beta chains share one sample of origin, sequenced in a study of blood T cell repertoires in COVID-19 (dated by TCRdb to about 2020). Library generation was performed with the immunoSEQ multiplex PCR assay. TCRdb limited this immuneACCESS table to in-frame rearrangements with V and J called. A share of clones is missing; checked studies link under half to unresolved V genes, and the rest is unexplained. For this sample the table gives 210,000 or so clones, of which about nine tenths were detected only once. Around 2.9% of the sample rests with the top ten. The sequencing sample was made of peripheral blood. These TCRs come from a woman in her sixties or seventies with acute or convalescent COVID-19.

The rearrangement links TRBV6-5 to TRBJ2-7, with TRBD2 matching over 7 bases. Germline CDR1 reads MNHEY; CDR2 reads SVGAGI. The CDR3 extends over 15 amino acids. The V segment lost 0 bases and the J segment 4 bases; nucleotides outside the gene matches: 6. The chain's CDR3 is CASSYSYAGAYEQYF. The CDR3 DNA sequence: TGTGCCAGCAGTTACTCATACGCGGGAGCATACGAGCAGTACTTC.

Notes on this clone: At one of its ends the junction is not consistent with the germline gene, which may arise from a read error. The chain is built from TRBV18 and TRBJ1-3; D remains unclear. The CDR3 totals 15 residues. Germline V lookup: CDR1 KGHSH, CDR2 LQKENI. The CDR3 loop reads CASSPLPSSGNTIYF. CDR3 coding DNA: TGTGCCAGCTCCCCACTTCCCAGCTCTGGAAACACCATATATTTT.

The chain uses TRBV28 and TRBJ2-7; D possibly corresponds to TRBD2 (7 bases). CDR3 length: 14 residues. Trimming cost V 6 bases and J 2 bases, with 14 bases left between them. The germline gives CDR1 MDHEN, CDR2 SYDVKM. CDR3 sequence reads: CASRAGDKPYEQYF. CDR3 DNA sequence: TGTGCCAGCAGGGCGGGGGACAAGCCCTACGAGCAGTACTTC.

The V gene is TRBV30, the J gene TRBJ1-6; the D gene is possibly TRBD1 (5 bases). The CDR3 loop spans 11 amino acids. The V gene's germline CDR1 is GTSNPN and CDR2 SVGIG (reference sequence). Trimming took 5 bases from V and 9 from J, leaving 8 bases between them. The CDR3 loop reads CAWATGSPLHF. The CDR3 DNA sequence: TGTGCCTGGGCCACAGGTTCACCCCTCCACTTT.

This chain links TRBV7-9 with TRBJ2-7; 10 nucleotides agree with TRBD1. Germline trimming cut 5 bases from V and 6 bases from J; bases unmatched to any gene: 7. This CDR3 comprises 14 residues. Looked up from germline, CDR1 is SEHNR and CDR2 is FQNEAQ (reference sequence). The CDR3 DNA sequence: TGTGCCAGCAGCCTGGACAGGGGGACTGGCGAGCAGTACTTC. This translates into CASSLDRGTGEQYF. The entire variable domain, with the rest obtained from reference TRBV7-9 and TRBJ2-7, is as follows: DTGVSQNPRHKITKRGQNVTFRCDPISEHNRLYWYRQTLGQGPEFLTYFQNEAQLEKSRLLSDRFSAERPKGSFSTLEIQRTEQGDSAMYLCASSLDRGTGEQYFGPGTRLTVT.

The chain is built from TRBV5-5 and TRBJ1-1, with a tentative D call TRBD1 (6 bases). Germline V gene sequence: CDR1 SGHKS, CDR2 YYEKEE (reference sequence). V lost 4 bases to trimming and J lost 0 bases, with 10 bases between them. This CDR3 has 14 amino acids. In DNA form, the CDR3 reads TGTGCCAGCAGCCCGGGACACATGAACACTGAAGCTTTCTTT. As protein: CASSPGHMNTEAFF.

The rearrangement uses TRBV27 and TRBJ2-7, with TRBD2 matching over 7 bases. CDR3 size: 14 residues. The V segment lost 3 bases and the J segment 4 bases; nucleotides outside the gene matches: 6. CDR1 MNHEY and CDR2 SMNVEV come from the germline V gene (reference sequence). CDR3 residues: CASSFLAESYEQYF. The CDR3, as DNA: TGTGCCAGCAGTTTTCTAGCGGAGTCATACGAGCAGTACTTC.

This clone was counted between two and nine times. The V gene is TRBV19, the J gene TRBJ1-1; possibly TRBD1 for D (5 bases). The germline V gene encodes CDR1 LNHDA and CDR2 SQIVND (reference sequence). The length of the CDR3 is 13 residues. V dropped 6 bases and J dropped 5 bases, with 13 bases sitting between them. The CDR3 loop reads CASRERGGTEAFF. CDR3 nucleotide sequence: TGTGCCAGTAGGGAGAGGGGAGGGACTGAAGCTTTCTTT.

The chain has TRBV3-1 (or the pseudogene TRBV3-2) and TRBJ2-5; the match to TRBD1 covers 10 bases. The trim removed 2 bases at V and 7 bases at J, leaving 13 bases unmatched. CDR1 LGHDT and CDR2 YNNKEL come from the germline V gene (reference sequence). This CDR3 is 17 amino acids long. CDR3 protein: CASSQLTSGTGEGTQYF. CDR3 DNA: TGTGCCAGCAGCCAATTAACCTCCGGGACAGGGGAGGGGACCCAGTACTTC.

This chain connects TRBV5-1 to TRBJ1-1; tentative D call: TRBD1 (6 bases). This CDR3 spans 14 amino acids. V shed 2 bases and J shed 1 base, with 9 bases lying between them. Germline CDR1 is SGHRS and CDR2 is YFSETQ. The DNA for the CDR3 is TGCGCCAGCAGCTTAACAGGGAGGAACACTGAAGCTTTCTTT. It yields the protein CASSLTGRNTEAFF.

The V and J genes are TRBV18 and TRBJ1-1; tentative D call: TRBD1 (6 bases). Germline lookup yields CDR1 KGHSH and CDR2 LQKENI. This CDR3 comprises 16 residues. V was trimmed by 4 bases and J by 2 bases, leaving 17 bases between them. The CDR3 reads CASSLTQGPSNTEAFF. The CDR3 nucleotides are TGTGCCAGCTCACTCACGCAGGGGCCGAGTAACACTGAAGCTTTCTTT.

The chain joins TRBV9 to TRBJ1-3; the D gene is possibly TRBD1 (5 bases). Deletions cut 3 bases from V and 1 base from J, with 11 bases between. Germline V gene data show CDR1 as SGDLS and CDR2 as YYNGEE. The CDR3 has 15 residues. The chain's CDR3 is CASSERRGSGNTIYF. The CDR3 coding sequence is TGTGCCAGCAGCGAGCGGAGGGGATCTGGAAACACCATATATTTT.

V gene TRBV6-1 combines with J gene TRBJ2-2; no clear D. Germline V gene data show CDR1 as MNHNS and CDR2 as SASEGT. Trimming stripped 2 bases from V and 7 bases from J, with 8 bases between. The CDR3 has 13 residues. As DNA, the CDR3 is TGTGCCAGCAGTGAAATCCCGGGCGGGGAGCTGTTTTTT. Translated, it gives CASSEIPGGELFF.

The CDR3 sequence is CASSTGVGQPQHF. Here the CDR3 DNA reads TGCGCCAGCAGTACAGGGGTTGGTCAGCCCCAGCATTTT. V is TRBV10-1 and J is TRBJ1-5; 7 nucleotides match TRBD1. This CDR3 region has 13 residues. J lost 6 bases, V lost 5 bases, and 4 bases had no gene match. Per the germline V gene, CDR1 is WNHNN and CDR2 is SYGVQD (reference sequence).

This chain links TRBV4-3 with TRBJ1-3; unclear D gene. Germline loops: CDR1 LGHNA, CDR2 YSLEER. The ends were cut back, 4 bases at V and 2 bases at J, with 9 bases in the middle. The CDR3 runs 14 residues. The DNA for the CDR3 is TGCGCCAGCAGCCGAACCGGGACTGGAAACACCATATATTTT. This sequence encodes CASSRTGTGNTIYF.

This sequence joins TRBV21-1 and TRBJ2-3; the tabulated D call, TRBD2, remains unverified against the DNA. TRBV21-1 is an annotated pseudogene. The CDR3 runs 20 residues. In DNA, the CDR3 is TGTGCCAGCAGCAAAGTGGAGCGACTAGCGGGGAGTCATAGCACAGATACGCAGTATTTT. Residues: CASSKVERLAGSHSTDTQYF.

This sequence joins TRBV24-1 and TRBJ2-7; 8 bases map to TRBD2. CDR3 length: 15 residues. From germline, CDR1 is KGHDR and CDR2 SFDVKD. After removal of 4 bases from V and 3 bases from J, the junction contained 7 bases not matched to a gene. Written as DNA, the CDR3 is TGTGCCACCAGTGACCCGGGAGGGAGTATCTACGAGCAGTACTTC. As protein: CATSDPGGSIYEQYF.

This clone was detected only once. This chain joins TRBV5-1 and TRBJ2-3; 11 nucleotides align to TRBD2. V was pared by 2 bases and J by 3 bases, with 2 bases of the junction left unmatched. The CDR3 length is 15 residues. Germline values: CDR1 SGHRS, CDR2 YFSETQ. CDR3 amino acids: CASSFSGGATDTQYF. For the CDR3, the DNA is TGCGCCAGCAGCTTTAGCGGGGGGGCAACAGATACGCAGTATTTT.

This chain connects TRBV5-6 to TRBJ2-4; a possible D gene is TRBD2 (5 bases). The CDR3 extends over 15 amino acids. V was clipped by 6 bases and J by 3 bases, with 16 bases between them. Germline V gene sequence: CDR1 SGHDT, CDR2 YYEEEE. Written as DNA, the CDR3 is TGTGCCAGCACCGGGAAGGGTTGGGACAAAAACATTCAGTACTTC. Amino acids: CASTGKGWDKNIQYF. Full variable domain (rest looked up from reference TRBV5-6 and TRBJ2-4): DAGVTQSPTHLIKTRGQQVTLRCSPKSGHDTVSWYQQALGQGPQFIFQYYEEEERQRGNFPDRFSGHQFPNYSSELNVNALLLGDSALYLCASTGKGWDKNIQYFGAGTRLSVL.

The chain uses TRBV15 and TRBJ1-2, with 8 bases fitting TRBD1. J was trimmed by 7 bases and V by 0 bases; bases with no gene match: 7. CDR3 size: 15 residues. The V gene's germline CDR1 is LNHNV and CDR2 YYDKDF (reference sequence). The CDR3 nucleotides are TGTGCCACCAGCAGAGATCGGACAGGGTTGAGTGGCTACACCTTC. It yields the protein CATSRDRTGLSGYTF.

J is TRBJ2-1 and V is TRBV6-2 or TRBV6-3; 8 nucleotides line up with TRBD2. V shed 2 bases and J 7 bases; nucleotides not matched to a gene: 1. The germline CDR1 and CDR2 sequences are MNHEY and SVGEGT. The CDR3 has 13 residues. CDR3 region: CASSYVAGNEQFF. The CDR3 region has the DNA TGTGCCAGCAGTTACGTAGCGGGAAATGAGCAGTTCTTC.

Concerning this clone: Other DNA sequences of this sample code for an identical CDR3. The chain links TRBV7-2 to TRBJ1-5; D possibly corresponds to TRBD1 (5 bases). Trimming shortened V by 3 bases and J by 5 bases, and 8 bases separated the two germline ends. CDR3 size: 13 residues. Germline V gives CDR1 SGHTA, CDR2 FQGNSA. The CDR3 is CASSLVGDQPQHF. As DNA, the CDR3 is TGTGCCAGCAGCTTGGTAGGGGATCAGCCCCAGCATTTT.

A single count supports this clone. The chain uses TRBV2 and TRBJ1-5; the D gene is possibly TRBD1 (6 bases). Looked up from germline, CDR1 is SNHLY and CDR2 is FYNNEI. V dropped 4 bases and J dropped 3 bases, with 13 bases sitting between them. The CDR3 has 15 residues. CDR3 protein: CASSVQRGFNQPQHF. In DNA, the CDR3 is TGTGCCAGCAGTGTCCAAAGGGGGTTCAATCAGCCCCAGCATTTT.

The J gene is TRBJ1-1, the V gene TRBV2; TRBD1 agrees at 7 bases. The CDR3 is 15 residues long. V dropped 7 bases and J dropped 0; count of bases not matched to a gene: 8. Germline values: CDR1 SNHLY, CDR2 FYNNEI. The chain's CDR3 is CASIDRASVNTEAFF. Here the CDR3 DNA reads TGTGCCAGCATCGACAGGGCTTCGGTGAACACTGAAGCTTTCTTT.

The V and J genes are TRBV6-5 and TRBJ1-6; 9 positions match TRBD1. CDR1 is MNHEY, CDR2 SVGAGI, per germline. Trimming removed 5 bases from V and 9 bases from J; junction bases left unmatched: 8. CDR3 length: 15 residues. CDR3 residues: CASSSGGTGSSPLHF. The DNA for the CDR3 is TGTGCCAGCAGTAGCGGCGGGACAGGGTCTTCACCCCTCCACTTT.

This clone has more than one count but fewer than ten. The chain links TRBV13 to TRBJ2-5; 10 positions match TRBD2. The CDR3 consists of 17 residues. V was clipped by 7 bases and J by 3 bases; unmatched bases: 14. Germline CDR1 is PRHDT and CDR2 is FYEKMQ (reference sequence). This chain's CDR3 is CASIQRGGISGKETQYF. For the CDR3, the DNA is TGTGCCAGCATCCAGCGGGGGGGCATATCGGGGAAAGAGACCCAGTACTTC.

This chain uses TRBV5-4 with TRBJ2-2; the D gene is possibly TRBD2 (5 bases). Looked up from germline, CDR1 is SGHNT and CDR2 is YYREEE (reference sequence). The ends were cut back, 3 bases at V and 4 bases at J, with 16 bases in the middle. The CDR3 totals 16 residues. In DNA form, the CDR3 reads TGTGCCAGCAGCTCTCGCGGCGGAGCGGCCACCGGGGAGCTGTTTTTT. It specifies CASSSRGGAATGELFF.